This T cell receptor beta chain was sequenced during a study of blood T cell repertoires in COVID-19. Study information: COVID-19 samples collected from the United States, Italy and Spain covered acute and convalescent phases.

As for this clone: One end of the junction varies from germline; a read error may be responsible.

Using immunoSEQ multiplex PCR, the repertoire was profiled, and TCRdb retains in-frame clones only, with some absent. The data show 110,000 to 150,000 clones, around 84% seen once. The CDR3 runs 14 residues. Per the germline V gene, CDR1 is WNHNN and CDR2 is SYGVQD (reference sequence). This chain joins TRBV10-1 and TRBJ2-1; 15 bases line up with TRBD2. This sequence was found in a woman aged 60-75 years with acute or convalescent COVID-19. Source material: peripheral blood. CDR3 nucleotides: TGCGCCAGCAGTCCCCGGACTAGCGGGGGGGCAGTCCTCTTC. As protein: CASSPRTSGGAVLF.